One and the same sample provided the 15 T cell receptor beta chains below, sequenced in a study of cytomegalovirus exposure and HLA in healthy donors. The primer mix had 60 Vbeta and 13 Jbeta primers. Data came from immunoSEQ multiplex PCR; TCRdb stores just in-frame clones and leaves some out. The profile shows approximately 88,000 clones, approximately 64% of them singletons. Sequences were obtained from PBMCs. Receptor source: a man aged 60 to 75 in good health and CMV-seronegative.

The V and J genes are TRBV2 and TRBJ1-2; D unclear. Germline lookup yields CDR1 SNHLY and CDR2 FYNNEI. This CDR3 is 14 amino acids long. V lost 0 bases and J 2 bases, leaving 7 bases between the germline ends. Written as DNA, the CDR3 is TGTGCCAGCAGTGAAGCAGTGGAGAACTATGGCTACACCTTC. It translates to CASSEAVENYGYTF.

This chain joins TRBV5-1 and TRBJ2-5, with TRBD2 matching 9 bases. V lost 0 bases, J lost 13 bases, and 13 bases stayed unmatched. Germline assignment: CDR1 SGHRS and CDR2 YFSETQ. The CDR3 sequence is 15 residues long. The CDR3 loop is CASSLDGTSRTPWYF. The CDR3 coding sequence is TGCGCCAGCAGCTTGGACGGGACTAGCCGCACACCGTGGTACTTC.

This chain connects TRBV27 to TRBJ2-7, with 8 bases that match TRBD1. V was pared by 3 bases and J by 3 bases, with 13 bases of the junction left unmatched. The CDR3 length is 17 residues. Germline assignment: CDR1 MNHEY and CDR2 SMNVEV (reference sequence). Here the CDR3 DNA reads TGTGCCAGCAGTTTGTTTCAGGGGGCGCCGACTGTCTACGAGCAGTACTTC. This translates into CASSLFQGAPTVYEQYF.

V and J are TRBV5-1 and TRBJ2-3; tentatively, D is TRBD2 (6 bases). V dropped 0 bases and J dropped 1 base, with 12 bases sitting between them. This CDR3 region has 16 residues. The germline V gene has CDR1 SGHRS and CDR2 YFSETQ. This CDR3 is CASSLVGREGTDTQYF. The CDR3 region has the DNA TGCGCCAGCAGCTTGGTTGGAAGGGAGGGCACAGATACGCAGTATTTT.

The chain employs TRBV30 and TRBJ2-7; TRBD1 matches at 10 bases. Germline CDR1 reads GTSNPN; CDR2 reads SVGIG (reference sequence). The CDR3 has 14 amino acids. J gave up 2 bases and V 5 bases, and 6 bases lay outside the gene matches. The CDR3 DNA sequence: TGTGCCTGGGGGGCGACAGGGGGCGCCTACGAGCAGTACTTC. As protein: CAWGATGGAYEQYF.

Only a few counts were recorded for this clone. The rearrangement joins TRBV5-1 to TRBJ1-2, with TRBD1 identical over 7 bases. Germline values: CDR1 SGHRS, CDR2 YFSETQ. V shed 4 bases and J 0 bases; nucleotides not matched to a gene: 18. The CDR3 spans 19 residues. The CDR3 DNA sequence: TGCGCCAGCAGCCGACCGGGGGATGGACAGGTTGGCACTAACTATGGCTACACCTTC. Translation gives CASSRPGDGQVGTNYGYTF.

The V gene is TRBV7-9, the J gene TRBJ1-5; no definite D call. CDR3 length equals 15 residues. Trimming removed 2 bases at V and 2 bases at J, with 10 bases between. The V gene's germline CDR1 is SEHNR and CDR2 FQNEAQ (reference sequence). The CDR3 DNA follows: TGTGCCAGCAGCTTATACGGGAGGGGCAATCAGCCCCAGCATTTT. Translating gives CASSLYGRGNQPQHF.

The chain uses TRBV6-5 and TRBJ1-3; 7 bases align to TRBD1. Germline V lookup: CDR1 MNHEY, CDR2 SVGAGI. This CDR3 region has 14 residues. V lost 6 bases to trimming and J lost 2 bases; unmatched junction nucleotides: 4. The CDR3 nucleotides read TGTGCCAGCAGGGGGACAGTGCCTGGAAACACCATATATTTT. Amino acids: CASRGTVPGNTIYF.

This chain joins TRBV5-1 and TRBJ2-7; 7 positions agree with TRBD2. The length of the CDR3 is 16 residues. The J segment lost 0 bases and the V segment lost 2 bases, leaving 8 bases of the junction unmatched. Germline-derived CDR1 and CDR2 are SGHRS and YFSETQ. This CDR3 reads CASSLNLAVSSYEQYF. In DNA, the CDR3 is TGCGCCAGCAGCTTAAACCTAGCGGTGTCCTCCTACGAGCAGTACTTC.

This clone was seen just once. This chain uses TRBV5-1 with TRBJ1-1; maybe TRBD1 (5 bases). Looked up from germline, CDR1 is SGHRS and CDR2 is YFSETQ. The ends were cut back, 1 base at V and 2 bases at J, with 9 bases in the middle. The CDR3 is 14 residues long. Here the CDR3 DNA reads TGCGCCAGCAGCTTGCTAAGGGGAAACACTGAAGCTTTCTTT. Translated, it gives CASSLLRGNTEAFF.

This clone was recorded a few times. J is TRBJ2-1 and V is TRBV7-6; TRBD1 matches 7 bases. Looked up from germline, CDR1 is SGHVS and CDR2 is FNYEAQ. This CDR3 has 13 amino acids. V trimming: 4 bases; J trimming: 9 bases; junction bases outside the gene matches: 6. The CDR3 region has the DNA TGTGCCAGCAGCTGGGACAGACTCACTGAGCAGTTCTTC. It translates to CASSWDRLTEQFF.

A single count supports this clone. V gene TRBV7-6 combines with J gene TRBJ2-5; 11 bases agree with TRBD2. CDR3 length: 16 amino acids. Germline V gene sequence: CDR1 SGHVS, CDR2 FNYEAQ. The trim removed 1 base at V and 6 bases at J, leaving 7 bases unmatched. DNA for the CDR3: TGTGCCAGCAGCTTAGAGAGGACTAGCGGGCAAAAGACCCAGTACTTC. Residues: CASSLERTSGQKTQYF.

This clone was observed a handful of times. The genes are TRBV5-4 and TRBJ2-7; 8 bases map to TRBD1. Germline trimming cut 6 bases from V and 3 bases from J; bases unmatched to any gene: 5. This CDR3 comprises 13 residues. CDR1 and CDR2 from the germline V gene are SGHNT and YYREEE (reference sequence). The CDR3 here is CASNPGQGYEQYF. The CDR3, as DNA: TGTGCCAGCAATCCTGGACAGGGCTACGAGCAGTACTTC.

The J gene is TRBJ2-2, the V gene TRBV2; possibly TRBD2 for D (5 bases). The CDR3 sequence is 13 residues long. Germline CDR1 is SNHLY and CDR2 is FYNNEI. Trimming left V 2 bases short and J 5 bases short, with 6 bases between. This CDR3 is CASSERETGELFF. DNA for the CDR3: TGTGCCAGCAGTGAAAGGGAGACCGGGGAGCTGTTTTTT. The full variable domain, in which reference TRBV2 and TRBJ2-2 provide the parts outside the CDR3, is EPEVTQTPSHQVTQMGQEVILRCVPISNHLYFYWYRQILGQKVEFLVSFYNNEISEKSEIFDDQFSVERPDGSNFTLKIRSTKLEDSAMYFCASSERETGELFFGEGSRLTVL.

This clone was seen once. The chain joins TRBV7-2 to TRBJ1-4; D is unresolved. The CDR3 length is 13 residues. Trimming pared 5 bases from V and 8 bases from J, leaving 12 bases between. Germline CDR1 reads SGHTA; CDR2 reads FQGNSA. CDR3 nucleotide sequence: TGTGCCAGCAGCGCACGTCGAGGAGAAAAACTGTTTTTT. As protein: CASSARRGEKLFF.